This TCR beta chain was identified in a study of blood T cells in healthy people across ages. Overall study: Template-switching capture recovered about one barcoded beta molecule per two T cells. Study results and limitations: Roughly linearly, TCR beta diversity per million T cells fell as age increased.

Primed by a sample-barcoded 5' primer and a J-beta primer mix, a second PCR proceeded for about 7 to 11 cycles. TCRdb ran MiXCR on the 5' RACE reads and lists one entry per CDR3 protein. This sample carries roughly 570,000 distinct CDR3 sequences, approximately 25% of them seen once, and the ten largest clones take around 18%. The table lists this clonotype with a few counts. Its matching antigen is unknown. This TCR was sampled from a woman between 65 and 79 years old in good health. The sequencing sample was made of blood.

The CDR3 DNA reads TGTGCCAGCAGCCAAAGCGAACCATATAATGAAAAACTGTTTTTT. Its translation: CASSQSEPYNEKLFF. The chain has TRBV3-1 and TRBJ1-4; D is undetermined. The CDR3 consists of 15 residues. The germline V gene has CDR1 LGHDT and CDR2 YNNKEL (reference sequence). V was pared by 2 bases and J by 4 bases, with 11 bases between. The whole variable domain, filled in from reference TRBV3-1 and TRBJ1-4, reads DTAVSQTPKYLVTQMGNDKSIKCEQNLGHDTMYWYKQDSKKFLKIMFSYNNKELIINETVPNRFSPKSPDKAHLNLHINSLELGDSAVYFCASSQSEPYNEKLFFGSGTQLSVL.